The source of this TCR beta chain is a study of CD8+ T cells in alopecia areata. Study in general: The authors scored treated patients' severity by affected scalp percentage.

The V end lost 6 bases, the J end lost 5 bases, and 16 bases lay between the germline ends. Germline CDR1 KGHSH, CDR2 LQKENI. CDR3 length equals 15 residues. RNA extraction and reverse transcription yielded cDNA as sequencing template. Clones were sequenced by immunoSEQ multiplex PCR, and TCRdb holds only the in-frame ones, with some missing. The sample holds about 270,000 clones, 60% seen once. This clone was counted only a few times. The treatment: oral pan-JAK inhibitor, 5-10 mg twice daily. Sequencing used CD4+ T cells sorted from blood, obtained around week 54, from a patient treated with tofacitinib. The TCR was taken from a human donor with alopecia areata. This chain uses TRBV18 with TRBJ1-4, with D unresolved. The CDR3 bases are TGTGCCAGCTCCCACCGGGAGGCGGCAAATGAAAAACTGTTTTTT. Amino acids: CASSHREAANEKLFF.